This TCR beta chain was sequenced in a study of blood T cell repertoires in COVID-19. Study overall: Specimens from acute and convalescent COVID-19 originated in the United States, Italy and Spain. Sample material is recorded as cDNA or gDNA derived from T cells, B-cell-depleted T cells, or PBMCs.

The germline V and J ends were trimmed by 4 bases and 7 bases, with 19 bases remaining between them. Germline V lookup: CDR1 LNHDA, CDR2 SQIVND (reference sequence). The CDR3 runs 15 residues. TCRdb's table, derived via immunoSEQ multiplex PCR, lists solely in-frame clones and lacks some. There are roughly 260,000 clones in the sample; over 80% occur only once, and over 3.5% lies in the top ten. Material for sequencing was peripheral blood. This sequence originates from a woman between 35 and 50 years old with acute or convalescent COVID-19. The V gene is TRBV19, the J gene TRBJ1-2, with D possibly being TRBD1 (6 bases). CDR3 coding DNA: TGTGCCAGTAGTACGGGACATGAGGTTCGATCTGGCTACACCTTC. It is translated as CASSTGHEVRSGYTF.